Given below is one T cell receptor beta chain in context. Its specificity is unknown. The entry originates in a study of cytomegalovirus exposure and HLA in healthy donors. This CDR3 contains 17 residues. Germline V gene sequence: CDR1 LNHDA, CDR2 SQIVND (reference sequence). Trimming left V 5 bases short and J 0 bases short, with 17 bases between. It was with 60 Vbeta and 13 Jbeta primers that the PCR ran. Clones were read by immunoSEQ multiplex PCR, and TCRdb kept only the in-frame ones, dropping some. This sample has approximately 200,000 clones, with about four fifths found just once. Findings of the study overall: Reported findings show TCR beta sequences accurately forecast HLA-A and HLA-B alleles in most subjects.

The sample was PBMCs. The receptor was isolated from a man aged 25-45 years in good health and CMV-seropositive. The chain links TRBV19 to TRBJ1-5; D not certain. The CDR3 sequence is CASSRRGRVYSNQPQHF. The CDR3 DNA reads TGTGCCAGTAGTCGTCGTGGGAGGGTATATAGCAATCAGCCCCAGCATTTT.